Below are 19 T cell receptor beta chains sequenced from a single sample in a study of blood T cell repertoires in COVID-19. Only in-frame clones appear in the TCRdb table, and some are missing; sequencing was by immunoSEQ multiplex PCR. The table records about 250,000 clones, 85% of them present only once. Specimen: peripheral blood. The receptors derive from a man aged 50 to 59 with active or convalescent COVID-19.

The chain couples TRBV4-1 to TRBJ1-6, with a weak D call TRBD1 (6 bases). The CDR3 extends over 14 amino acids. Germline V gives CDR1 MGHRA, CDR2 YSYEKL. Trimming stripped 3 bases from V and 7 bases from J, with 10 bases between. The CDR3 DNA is TGCGCCAGCAGCCACAGGGGTCTGAATTCACCCCTCCACTTT. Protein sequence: CASSHRGLNSPLHF.

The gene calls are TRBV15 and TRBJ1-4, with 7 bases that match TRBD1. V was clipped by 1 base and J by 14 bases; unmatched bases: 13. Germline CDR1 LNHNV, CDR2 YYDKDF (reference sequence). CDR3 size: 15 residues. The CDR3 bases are TGTGCCACCAGCAGAGCGTCTGGGTCCCCGGGACAGCTGTTTTTT. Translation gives CATSRASGSPGQLFF.

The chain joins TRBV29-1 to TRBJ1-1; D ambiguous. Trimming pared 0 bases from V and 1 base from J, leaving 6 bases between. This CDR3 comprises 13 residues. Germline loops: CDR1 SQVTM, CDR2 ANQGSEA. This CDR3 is CSVEDGPNTEAFF. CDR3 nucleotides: TGCAGCGTTGAAGATGGGCCGAACACTGAAGCTTTCTTT.

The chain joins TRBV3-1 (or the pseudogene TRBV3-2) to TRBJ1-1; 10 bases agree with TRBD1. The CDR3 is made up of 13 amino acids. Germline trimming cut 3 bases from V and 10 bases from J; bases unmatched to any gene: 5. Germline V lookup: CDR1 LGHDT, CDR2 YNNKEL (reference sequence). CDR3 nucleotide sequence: TGTGCCAGCAGCCACTCCCGGGACAGGGGAGCTTTCTTT. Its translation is CASSHSRDRGAFF.

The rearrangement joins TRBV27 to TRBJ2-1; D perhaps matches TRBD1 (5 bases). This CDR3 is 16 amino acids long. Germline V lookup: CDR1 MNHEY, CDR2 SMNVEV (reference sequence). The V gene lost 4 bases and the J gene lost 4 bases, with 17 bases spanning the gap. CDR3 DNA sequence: TGTGCCAGCAGTTCCCCGTCCAGGGTTCGTTACAATGAGCAGTTCTTC. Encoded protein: CASSSPSRVRYNEQFF.

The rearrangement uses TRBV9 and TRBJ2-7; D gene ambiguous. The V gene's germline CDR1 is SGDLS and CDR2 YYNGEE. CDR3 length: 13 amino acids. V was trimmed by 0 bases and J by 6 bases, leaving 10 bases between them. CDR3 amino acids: CASSVEHSGEQYF. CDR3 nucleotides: TGTGCCAGCAGCGTAGAACACTCGGGCGAGCAGTACTTC. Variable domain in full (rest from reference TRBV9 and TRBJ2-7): DSGVTQTPKHLITATGQRVTLRCSPRSGDLSVYWYQQSLDQGLQFLIQYYNGEERAKGNILERFSAQQFPDLHSELNLSSLELGDSALYFCASSVEHSGEQYFGPGTRLTVT.

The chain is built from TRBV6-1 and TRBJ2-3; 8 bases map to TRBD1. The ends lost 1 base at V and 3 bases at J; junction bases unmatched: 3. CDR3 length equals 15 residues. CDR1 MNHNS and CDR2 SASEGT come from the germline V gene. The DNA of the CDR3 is TGTGCCAGCAGTGAAGGCTACAGGGGGACAGATACGCAGTATTTT. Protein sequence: CASSEGYRGTDTQYF.

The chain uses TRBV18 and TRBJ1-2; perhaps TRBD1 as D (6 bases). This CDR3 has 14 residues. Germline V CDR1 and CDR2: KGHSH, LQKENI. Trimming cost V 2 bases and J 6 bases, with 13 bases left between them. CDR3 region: CASSPGRGEHGYTF. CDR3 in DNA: TGTGCCAGCTCACCAGGGAGGGGGGAGCATGGCTACACCTTC.

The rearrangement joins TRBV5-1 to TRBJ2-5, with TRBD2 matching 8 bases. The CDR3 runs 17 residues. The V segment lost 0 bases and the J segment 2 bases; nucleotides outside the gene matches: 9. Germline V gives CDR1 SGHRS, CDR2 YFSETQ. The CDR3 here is CASSLGGAGGFQETQYF. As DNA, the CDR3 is TGCGCCAGCAGCTTGGGTGGCGCGGGAGGTTTTCAAGAGACCCAGTACTTC.

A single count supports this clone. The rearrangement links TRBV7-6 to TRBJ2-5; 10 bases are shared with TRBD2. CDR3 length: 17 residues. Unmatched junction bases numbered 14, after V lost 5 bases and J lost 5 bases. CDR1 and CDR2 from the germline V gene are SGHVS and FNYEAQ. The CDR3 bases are TGTGCCAGCAGCCTACTAGGATCGGCTAGCGGGAGTGAGACCCAGTACTTC. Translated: CASSLLGSASGSETQYF.

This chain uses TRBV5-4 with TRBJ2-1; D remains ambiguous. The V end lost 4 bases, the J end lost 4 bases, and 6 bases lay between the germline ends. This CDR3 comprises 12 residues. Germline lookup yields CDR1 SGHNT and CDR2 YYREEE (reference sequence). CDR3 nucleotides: TGTGCCAGCAGCCGGGTATACAATGAGCAGTTCTTC. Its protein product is CASSRVYNEQFF.

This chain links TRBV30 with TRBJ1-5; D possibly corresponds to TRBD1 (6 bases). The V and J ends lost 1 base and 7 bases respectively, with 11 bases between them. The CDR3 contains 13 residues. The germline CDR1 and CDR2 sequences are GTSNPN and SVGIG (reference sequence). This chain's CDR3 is CAWSEVGGQPQHF. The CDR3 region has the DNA TGTGCCTGGAGTGAGGTAGGGGGACAGCCCCAGCATTTT. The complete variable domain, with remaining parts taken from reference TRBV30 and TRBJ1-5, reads SQTIHQWPATLVQPVGSPLSLECTVEGTSNPNLYWYRQAAGRGLQLLFYSVGIGQISSEVPQNLSASRPQDRQFILSSKKLLLSDSGFYLCAWSEVGGQPQHFGDGTRLSIL.

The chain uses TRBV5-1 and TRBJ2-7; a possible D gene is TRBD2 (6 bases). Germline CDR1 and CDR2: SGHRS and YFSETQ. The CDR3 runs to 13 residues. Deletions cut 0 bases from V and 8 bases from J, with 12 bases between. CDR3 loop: CASSLAGVDKQYF. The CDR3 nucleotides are TGCGCCAGCAGCTTGGCGGGGGTAGACAAGCAGTACTTC.

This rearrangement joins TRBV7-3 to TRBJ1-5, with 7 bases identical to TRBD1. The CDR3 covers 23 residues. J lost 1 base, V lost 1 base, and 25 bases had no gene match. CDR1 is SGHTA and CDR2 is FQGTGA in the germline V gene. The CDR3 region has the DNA TGTGCCAGCAGCTTAATCCCCCGGACAGGCCAAGGTTGTAAGGCCCGGAGCAATCAGCCCCAGCATTTT. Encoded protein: CASSLIPRTGQGCKARSNQPQHF.

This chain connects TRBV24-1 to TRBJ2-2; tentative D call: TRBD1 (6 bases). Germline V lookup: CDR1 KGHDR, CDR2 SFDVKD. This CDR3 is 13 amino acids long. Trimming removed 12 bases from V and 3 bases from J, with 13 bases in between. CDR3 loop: CAVGQGYTGELFF. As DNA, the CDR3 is TGTGCCGTTGGGCAGGGGTACACCGGGGAGCTGTTTTTT.

CDR3: CSVEGSTGKDFGEQYF. In DNA form, the CDR3 reads TGCAGCGTTGAAGGATCGACAGGGAAGGACTTTGGGGAGCAGTACTTC. The V call is TRBV29-1, the J call TRBJ2-7, with 7 nucleotides matching TRBD1. CDR1 SQVTM and CDR2 ANQGSEA come from the germline V gene. This CDR3 contains 16 residues. V lost 1 base, J lost 7 bases, and 16 bases stayed unmatched.

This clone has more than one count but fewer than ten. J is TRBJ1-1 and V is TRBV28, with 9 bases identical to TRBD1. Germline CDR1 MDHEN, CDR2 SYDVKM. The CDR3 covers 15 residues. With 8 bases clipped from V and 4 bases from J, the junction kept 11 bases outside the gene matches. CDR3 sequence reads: CASGSPGQGVTEAFF. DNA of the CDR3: TGTGCCAGCGGATCTCCGGGACAGGGCGTCACTGAAGCTTTCTTT.

The CDR3 sequence is CASSPGLAGLNEQFF. The CDR3 DNA sequence: TGTGCCAGCAGCCCCGGACTAGCGGGCCTTAATGAGCAGTTCTTC. V and J are TRBV14 and TRBJ2-1; 11 bases align to TRBD2. The CDR3 sequence is 15 residues long. Germline values: CDR1 SGHDN, CDR2 FVKESK. With 4 bases clipped from V and 7 bases from J, the junction kept 6 bases outside the gene matches.

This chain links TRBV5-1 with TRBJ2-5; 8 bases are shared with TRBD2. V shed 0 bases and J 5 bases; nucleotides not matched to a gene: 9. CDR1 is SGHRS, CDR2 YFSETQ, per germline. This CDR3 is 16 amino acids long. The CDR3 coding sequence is TGCGCCAGCAGCTTGGGAACCCTAGCGGGTCCTGAGACCCAGTACTTC. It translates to CASSLGTLAGPETQYF. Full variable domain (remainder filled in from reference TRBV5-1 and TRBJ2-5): KAGVTQTPRYLIKTRGQQVTLSCSPISGHRSVSWYQQTPGQGLQFLFEYFSETQRNKGNFPGRFSGRQFSNSRSEMNVSTLELGDSALYLCASSLGTLAGPETQYFGPGTRLLVL.